The T cell receptor (beta chain) under discussion was sequenced for a study of response to subunit inactivated influenza vaccine. TCRdb reprocessed the RT-PCR reads with MiXCR, giving one entry per CDR3 protein. The data contain about 540,000 distinct CDR3 sequences, around 21% of them seen just once; the ten biggest clones take up about 2.8%. V was trimmed by 11 bases and J by 10 bases, leaving 15 bases between them. The CDR3 is made up of 11 amino acids. From germline, CDR1 is ENHRY and CDR2 SYGVKD. These data were also filed under a second study, of T cells expressing NK-cell markers. As that study records: With UMIs, 5'RACE template switching was used to make TCR beta cDNA. Within the sequenced cohort of eight donors, seven exhibited HCMV seropositivity and one was seronegative.

Specimen: CD4+ T cells sorted from PBMCs, collected about 12 days after vaccination. The gene calls are TRBV10-3 and TRBJ2-1, with D perhaps TRBD2 (7 bases). This TCR came from a man over 45 who received an inactivated influenza vaccine. The CDR3 DNA is TGTGCCTCGAAAGGGGGGGGGGAGCAGTTCTTC. Translating gives CASKGGGEQFF.